These 4 T cell receptor beta chains came from one sample sequenced in a study of OX40 agonist ivuxolimab in advanced cancers. Using immunoSEQ multiplex PCR, the repertoire was profiled, and TCRdb retains in-frame clones only, with some absent. The data contain about 56,000 clones, about nine tenths of them singletons. This sample comprised CD4+ or CD8+ T cells sorted from blood, obtained in a trial of the OX40 agonist ivuxolimab. All receptors come from an adult with an advanced solid tumor such as melanoma, head and neck, liver or kidney cancer.

The chain carries TRBV28 and TRBJ2-1; the match to TRBD1 covers 10 bases. The V gene's germline CDR1 is MDHEN and CDR2 SYDVKM. The CDR3 consists of 15 residues. Trimming removed 4 bases from V and 7 bases from J; junction bases left unmatched: 7. As DNA, the CDR3 is TGTGCCAGCAGTTCCGGGACAGGGGCTTTAAATGAGCAGTTCTTC. This encodes CASSSGTGALNEQFF.

The CDR3 here is CASSSPGTVYGYTF. CDR3 DNA sequence: TGTGCCAGCAGCTCGCCCGGGACAGTCTATGGCTACACCTTC. The chain carries TRBV7-9 and TRBJ1-2, with 7 bases lining up with TRBD1. Trimming removed 4 bases from V and 4 bases from J; junction bases left unmatched: 6. This CDR3 has 14 amino acids. Germline V gives CDR1 SEHNR, CDR2 FQNEAQ (reference sequence).

The chain joins TRBV28 to TRBJ2-1; possibly TRBD2 for D (5 bases). The length of the CDR3 is 15 residues. Germline values: CDR1 MDHEN, CDR2 SYDVKM. V was shortened by 3 bases and J by 7 bases, with 16 bases between the two germline ends. CDR3 coding DNA: TGTGCCAGCAGTTTTGGACTCCCGGACGGGAATGAGCAGTTCTTC. This translates into CASSFGLPDGNEQFF.

The rearrangement joins TRBV2 to TRBJ2-5; 7 bases agree with TRBD2. Per the germline V gene, CDR1 is SNHLY and CDR2 is FYNNEI. The length of the CDR3 is 11 residues. The ends lost 8 bases at V and 4 bases at J; junction bases unmatched: 1. The CDR3 DNA reads as TGTGCCAGCGGGGAGGGAGAGACCCAGTACTTC. This gives the protein CASGEGETQYF.